This note documents a single T cell receptor beta chain sequence. Its antigen remains unknown. This sample stems from a study of PD-1 blockade in classical Hodgkin lymphoma. Germline V gives CDR1 SQVTM, CDR2 ANQGSEA. With 3 bases removed from V and 5 bases from J, the gap between germline ends came to 13 bases. The CDR3 has 13 amino acids. Findings and limits, study-wide: CD4+ TCR diversity, unlike CD8+, rose significantly by C4D1. Later analyses included only patients treated at least 1 year post-ASCT.

Time point specified: cycle 4 day 1 (C4D1), after 5 to 7 weeks of nivolumab. Exposure to brentuximab vedotin varied, and each patient had relapsed following autologous stem cell transplantation. The data were produced by immunoSEQ multiplex PCR, yet TCRdb's version contains in-frame clones alone and is incomplete. The sample has approximately 100,000 clones; 75% to 85% are singletons. The TCR comes from a human donor with classical Hodgkin lymphoma. V gene TRBV29-1 combines with J gene TRBJ2-5, with a weak D call TRBD1 (5 bases). The input for sequencing was peripheral blood mononuclear cells (PBMCs), taken before the fourth cycle of nivolumab. CDR3 DNA sequence: TGCAGCGTTGAGGGGCAGGGTGTGGAGACCCAGTACTTC. It translates to CSVEGQGVETQYF.